These 3 T cell receptor beta chains share one sample of origin, sequenced in a study of regulatory T cells in long-lasting Graves disease. Both iRepertoire HTBI primers and Arm-PCR of CDR3 regions were used to build the TCR beta libraries. TCRdb passed the multiplex PCR reads through MiXCR, listing each CDR3 protein once. The top ten hold 40% to 50% of the sample, which has about 660,000 distinct CDR3 sequences, about 30% seen once. The time point was: persistent/refractory GD, antithyroid drugs over 5 years with positive TRAb. Extracted PBMC RNA gave rise to the TCR library. The input for sequencing was peripheral blood mononuclear cells (PBMCs), taken when the disease was refractory, from a patient treated with antithyroid drugs. These receptors originate from a female donor with Graves disease.

This clonotype occurred a few times. The chain has TRBV20-1 and TRBJ2-7, with D possibly being TRBD1 (6 bases). V was pared by 3 bases and J by 3 bases, with 12 bases between. The CDR3 runs 13 residues. Looked up from germline, CDR1 is DFQATT and CDR2 is SNEGSKA (reference sequence). CDR3 in amino acids: CSARPLRGYEQYF. As DNA, the CDR3 is TGCAGTGCTAGGCCCCTCAGGGGCTACGAGCAGTACTTC.

At least ten counts were recorded for this clonotype. The rearrangement uses TRBV28 and TRBJ1-2; D is unclear. The CDR3 contains 16 residues. V lost 5 bases and J lost 0, with 16 bases in between. Germline V gene sequence: CDR1 MDHEN, CDR2 SYDVKM. Here the CDR3 DNA reads TGTGCCAGCAGTCAGCCCCCCGAGACACCTAACTATGGCTACACCTTC. Amino acid sequence: CASSQPPETPNYGYTF.

The V and J genes are TRBV11-2 and TRBJ1-2; 7 bases agree with TRBD1. CDR3 length equals 15 residues. Germline loops: CDR1 SGHAT, CDR2 FQNNGV. J gave up 8 bases and V 5 bases, and 14 bases lay outside the gene matches. CDR3 sequence reads: CASSNQLDRVGGYTF. The DNA for the CDR3 is TGTGCCAGCAGCAATCAACTCGACAGGGTCGGAGGCTACACCTTC.